These 22 T cell receptor beta chains were all obtained from the same sample, sequenced in a study of cytomegalovirus exposure and HLA in healthy donors. The PCR was carried out with 60 Vbeta primers and 13 Jbeta primers. TCRdb keeps only in-frame clones here, not all; method: immunoSEQ multiplex PCR. Of tens of thousands of clones listed, 10% are singletons. The sequenced sample consisted of PBMCs. The receptors stem from a man aged 55-75 years in good health and CMV-seropositive.

This clone has only a few counts. The J gene is TRBJ2-7, the V gene TRBV16; a weak D match, TRBD2 (6 bases). CDR1 is KGHSY, CDR2 FQNENV, per germline. V lost 2 bases, J lost 3 bases, and 14 bases lay in between. The CDR3 totals 15 residues. CDR3 coding DNA: TGTGCCAGCAGCCAAAAAGGGTGGGAGGACTACGAGCAGTACTTC. It codes for CASSQKGWEDYEQYF.

The V call is TRBV7-9, the J call TRBJ1-4; no firm D call. The CDR3 is made up of 12 amino acids. The germline V and J ends were trimmed by 7 bases and 3 bases, with 6 bases remaining between them. Germline values: CDR1 SEHNR, CDR2 FQNEAQ (reference sequence). CDR3 sequence reads: CASMSPNEKLFF. The CDR3 region has the DNA TGTGCCAGCATGAGCCCTAATGAAAAACTGTTTTTT.

This chain links TRBV10-3 with TRBJ2-3; 11 bases agree with TRBD2. CDR3 length: 15 residues. Germline CDR1 and CDR2: ENHRY and SYGVKD. Trimming took 2 bases from V and 6 from J; bases not matched to a gene: 4. The CDR3 bases are TGTGCCATCAGTGAGACTAGCGGGGGCGGGGATACGCAGTATTTT. Its protein product is CAISETSGGGDTQYF.

The V call is TRBV18, the J call TRBJ1-2; perhaps TRBD1 as D (6 bases). Trimming pared 2 bases from V and 7 bases from J, leaving 17 bases between. Germline values: CDR1 KGHSH, CDR2 LQKENI. This CDR3 spans 15 amino acids. The CDR3, as DNA: TGTGCCAGCTCACCAACCGCGGCGGGGGGCCGTGGCTACACCTTC. Its protein is CASSPTAAGGRGYTF.

This chain uses TRBV2 with TRBJ1-5; possible D gene TRBD1, 5 bases. Trimming removed 6 bases from V and 3 bases from J, with 9 bases in between. Germline V gives CDR1 SNHLY, CDR2 FYNNEI. The CDR3 contains 13 residues. The CDR3, as DNA: TGTGCCAGCAGGCAGGGCTTCAATCAGCCCCAGCATTTT. Translated: CASRQGFNQPQHF.

This rearrangement joins TRBV15 to TRBJ2-7; D possibly corresponds to TRBD2 (6 bases). This CDR3 has 14 residues. Germline assignment: CDR1 LNHNV and CDR2 YYDKDF (reference sequence). With 4 bases removed from V and 6 bases from J, the gap between germline ends came to 16 bases. The DNA of the CDR3 is TGTGCCACCAGCAAGGGCCAGCGGAGGGTCGAGCAGTACGTC. This encodes CATSKGQRRVEQYV.

The chain recombines TRBV30 with TRBJ1-5; D remains ambiguous. V was trimmed by 0 bases and J by 3 bases, leaving 6 bases between them. Germline-derived CDR1 and CDR2 are GTSNPN and SVGIG (reference sequence). This CDR3 has 13 amino acids. CDR3 nucleotide sequence: TGTGCCTGGAGTGTACGGGACAATCAGCCCCAGCATTTT. Translating it yields CAWSVRDNQPQHF.

This clone has only a few counts. The V gene is TRBV27, the J gene TRBJ1-5; D possibly corresponds to TRBD1 (6 bases). This CDR3 spans 12 amino acids. V lost 6 bases and J lost 4, with 7 bases in between. Germline V gene data show CDR1 as MNHEY and CDR2 as SMNVEV (reference sequence). CDR3 loop: CASRTGNQPQHF. The CDR3 DNA reads as TGTGCCAGCAGAACAGGGAATCAGCCCCAGCATTTT.

The chain employs TRBV6-5 and TRBJ2-2, with 9 nucleotides matching TRBD1. The CDR3 runs 15 residues. CDR1 is MNHEY and CDR2 is SVGAGI in the germline V gene. The junction had 5 bases not matched to a gene; V was cut back by 3 bases and J by 6 bases. This CDR3 is CASSYGTGKPGELFF. CDR3 nucleotides: TGTGCCAGCAGTTATGGGACAGGGAAACCCGGGGAGCTGTTTTTT.

This clone showed up just a few times. The chain combines TRBV28 with TRBJ2-1, with 8 bases fitting TRBD2. The CDR3 sequence is 13 residues long. V lost 8 bases and J lost 8; bases outside the gene matches: 8. Germline V gene sequence: CDR1 MDHEN, CDR2 SYDVKM. Here the CDR3 DNA reads TGTGCCAGCCGAGGGACTAGGGTCTATGAGCAGTTCTTC. Its protein product is CASRGTRVYEQFF.

The genes are TRBV6-1 and TRBJ2-1; D gene uncertain. Germline V gene sequence: CDR1 MNHNS, CDR2 SASEGT. V was cut by 3 bases and J by 5 bases, with 11 bases left in between. The CDR3 is made up of 14 amino acids. The CDR3 nucleotides read TGTGCCAGCAGTGAGGCTCCCGTGAACAATGAGCAGTTCTTC. Amino acid sequence: CASSEAPVNNEQFF.

This clone was counted between two and nine times. The chain links TRBV4-2 to TRBJ1-6, with TRBD1 as a possible D gene (5 bases). Per the germline V gene, CDR1 is LGHNA and CDR2 is YNFKEQ. Trimming pared 3 bases from V and 8 bases from J, leaving 14 bases between. The length of the CDR3 is 15 residues. CDR3 residues: CASSQQGGRDSPLHF. CDR3 in DNA: TGTGCCAGCAGCCAGCAGGGTGGGCGAGATTCACCCCTCCACTTT.

This clone appeared a single time. J is TRBJ2-7 and V is TRBV14, with D unclear. The CDR3 covers 11 residues. Germline V CDR1 and CDR2: SGHDN, FVKESK. V was clipped by 8 bases and J by 6 bases, with 11 bases between them. The CDR3 is CASSLYGEQYF. The CDR3 DNA is TGTGCCAGCTCTCTCTACGGCGAGCAGTACTTC.

This clone was recorded a few times. This chain joins TRBV5-4 and TRBJ2-5, with a tentative D call TRBD1 (6 bases). The CDR3 is 15 amino acids. Germline CDR1 is SGHNT and CDR2 is YYREEE (reference sequence). V dropped 0 bases and J dropped 5 bases, with 14 bases sitting between them. Written as DNA, the CDR3 is TGTGCCAGCAGCTTGGCCAAGACAGGCGGTGAGACCCAGTACTTC. Protein sequence: CASSLAKTGGETQYF. Drawing the rest from reference TRBV5-4 and TRBJ2-5, the complete variable domain is ETGVTQSPTHLIKTRGQQVTLRCSSQSGHNTVSWYQQALGQGPQFIFQYYREEENGRGNFPPRFSGLQFPNYSSELNVNALELDDSALYLCASSLAKTGGETQYFGPGTRLLVL.

The chain combines TRBV19 with TRBJ1-1; the D is unclear. The CDR3 loop spans 13 amino acids. Germline CDR1 reads LNHDA; CDR2 reads SQIVND (reference sequence). Trimming cost V 7 bases and J 7 bases, with 16 bases left between them. CDR3 DNA sequence: TGTGCCAGTACCGTATCCCCTATCGGTGAAGCTTTCTTT. This sequence encodes CASTVSPIGEAFF.

A few counts support this clone. This sequence joins TRBV19 and TRBJ1-4, with 10 bases lining up with TRBD1. The CDR3 is 13 residues long. Germline-derived CDR1 and CDR2 are LNHDA and SQIVND (reference sequence). Unmatched junction bases numbered 4, after V lost 9 bases and J lost 6 bases. CDR3 loop: CASADRGYEKLFF. In nucleotides, the CDR3 is TGTGCCAGCGCGGACAGGGGGTATGAAAAACTGTTTTTT.

The V call is TRBV7-6, the J call TRBJ2-1; 12 bases map to TRBD2. The CDR3 covers 16 residues. Germline-derived CDR1 and CDR2 are SGHVS and FNYEAQ. Trimming took 5 bases from V and 10 from J; bases not matched to a gene: 12. The CDR3 DNA sequence: TGTGCCAGCAGCGTCGGACTAGCGGGGCTTCGGGGGGAGCAGTTCTTC. As protein: CASSVGLAGLRGEQFF.

This clone has a handful of counts. V usage is TRBV30 and J usage is TRBJ2-3; 8 bases agree with TRBD2. The ends lost 1 base at V and 4 bases at J; junction bases unmatched: 4. Looked up from germline, CDR1 is GTSNPN and CDR2 is SVGIG (reference sequence). The CDR3 loop spans 14 amino acids. CDR3 amino acids: CAWSAGGSADTQYF. Here the CDR3 DNA reads TGTGCCTGGAGTGCGGGAGGGAGCGCAGATACGCAGTATTTT.

J is TRBJ2-1 and V is TRBV21-1; TRBD2, as called in the table, went unchecked against the DNA. TRBV21-1 is termed a pseudogene. This CDR3 has 14 residues. The CDR3 nucleotides are TGTGCCAGAGACTATTTTACCTCCTACAATGAGCAGTTCTTC. Its protein product is CARDYFTSYNEQFF.

CDR3 DNA: TGTGCCAGCAGTGCCTCAGGGGGTGCCTATGGCTACACCTTC. It specifies CASSASGGAYGYTF. The chain links TRBV6-4 to TRBJ1-2; 7 bases are a match to TRBD1. V lost 4 bases, J lost 4 bases, and 6 bases stayed unmatched. Germline V gene sequence: CDR1 MRHNA, CDR2 SNTAGT. The length of the CDR3 is 14 residues.

The CDR3 sequence is CASRSGQGGDTQYF. The DNA of the CDR3 is TGTGCCAGCAGATCGGGACAGGGAGGAGATACGCAGTATTTT. The chain uses TRBV14 and TRBJ2-3; 9 bases match TRBD1. Trimming cost V 6 bases and J 5 bases; bases outside gene matches: 6. The CDR3 is made up of 14 amino acids. Germline V gene data show CDR1 as SGHDN and CDR2 as FVKESK.

Only a few counts were recorded for this clone. The V and J genes are TRBV30 and TRBJ1-6; D might be TRBD1 (5 bases). The length of the CDR3 is 14 residues. The germline V gene has CDR1 GTSNPN and CDR2 SVGIG (reference sequence). V lost 4 bases and J lost 7, with 14 bases in between. CDR3 in DNA: TGTGCCTGGATGAGCCGGGACTGGAATTCACCCCTCCACTTT. It yields the protein CAWMSRDWNSPLHF.